This T cell receptor beta chain was identified during a study of T cell repertoires in cytomegalovirus infection. Study-wide background: Shared public TCR beta signatures pointed to both CMV infection and a matching HLA type.

Study results and caveats: Ex vivo, HLA-C-restricted CMV-specific TCR beta clonotypes prevailed over the rest of the response. Cumulative frequency (of public TCR beta family members) identified carriers of CMV plus the relevant HLA.

This clonotype was detected a few times. Its antigen is as yet unknown. TCRdb used MiXCR to reprocess the reads, holding one entry per CDR3 protein. Among roughly 280,000 distinct CDR3 sequences listed, approximately 13% were seen once. This CDR3 comprises 17 residues. CDR1 is SGHDT and CDR2 is YYEEEE in the germline V gene. V lost 4 bases and J lost 6; bases outside the gene matches: 14. The chain carries TRBV5-6 and TRBJ2-3; the match to TRBD2 covers 10 bases. Material: PBMCs. The receptor's source is a human donor in good health (CMV status not recorded). Some clones in this sample may be carry-over from other donors' samples. The CDR3: CASSPGTELAGRDTQYF. In nucleotides, the CDR3 is TGTGCCAGCAGCCCCGGTACAGAACTAGCGGGGAGGGATACGCAGTATTTT.